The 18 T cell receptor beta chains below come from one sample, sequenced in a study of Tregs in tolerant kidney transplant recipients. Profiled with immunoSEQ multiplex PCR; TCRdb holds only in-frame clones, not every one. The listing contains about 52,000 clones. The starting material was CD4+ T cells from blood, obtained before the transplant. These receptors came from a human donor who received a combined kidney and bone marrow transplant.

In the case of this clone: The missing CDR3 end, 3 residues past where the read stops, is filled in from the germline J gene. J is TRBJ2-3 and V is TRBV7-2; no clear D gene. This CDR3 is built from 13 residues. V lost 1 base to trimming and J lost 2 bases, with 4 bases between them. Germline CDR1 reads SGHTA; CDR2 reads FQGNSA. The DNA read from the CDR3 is TGTGCCAGCAGCTTAGTTCACACAGATACG. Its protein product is CASSLVHTDT. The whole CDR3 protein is CASSLVHTDTQYF.

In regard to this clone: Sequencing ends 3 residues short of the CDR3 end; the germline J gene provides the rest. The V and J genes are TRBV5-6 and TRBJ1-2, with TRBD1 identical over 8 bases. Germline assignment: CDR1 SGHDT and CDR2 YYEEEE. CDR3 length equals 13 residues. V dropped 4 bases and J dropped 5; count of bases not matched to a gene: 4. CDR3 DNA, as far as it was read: TGTGCCAGCAGCGCCTACAGGGGGTATGGC. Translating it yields CASSAYRGYG. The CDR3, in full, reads CASSAYRGYGYTF.

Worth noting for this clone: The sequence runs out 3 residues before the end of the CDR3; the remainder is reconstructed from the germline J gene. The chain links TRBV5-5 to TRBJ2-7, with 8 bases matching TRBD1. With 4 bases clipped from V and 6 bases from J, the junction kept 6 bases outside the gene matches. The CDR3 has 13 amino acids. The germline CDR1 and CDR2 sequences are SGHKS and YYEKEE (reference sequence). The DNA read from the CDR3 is TGTGCCAGCAGCCCCGGGACAGGTAGCGAG. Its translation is CASSPGTGSE. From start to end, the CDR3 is CASSPGTGSEQYF.

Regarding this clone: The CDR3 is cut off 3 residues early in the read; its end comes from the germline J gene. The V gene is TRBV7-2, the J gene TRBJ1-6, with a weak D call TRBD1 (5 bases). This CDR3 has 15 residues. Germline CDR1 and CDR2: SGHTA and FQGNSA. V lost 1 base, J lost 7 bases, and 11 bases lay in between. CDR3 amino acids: CASSLVQGRNSPLHF. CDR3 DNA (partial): TGTGCCAGCAGCTTAGTCCAGGGCCGAAATTCACCC. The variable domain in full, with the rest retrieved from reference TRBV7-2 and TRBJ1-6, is GAGVSQSPSNKVTEKGKDVELRCDPISGHTALYWYRQSLGQGLEFLIYFQGNSAPDKSGLPSDRFSAERTGGSVSTLTIQRTQQEDSAVYLCASSLVQGRNSPLHFGNGTRLTVT.

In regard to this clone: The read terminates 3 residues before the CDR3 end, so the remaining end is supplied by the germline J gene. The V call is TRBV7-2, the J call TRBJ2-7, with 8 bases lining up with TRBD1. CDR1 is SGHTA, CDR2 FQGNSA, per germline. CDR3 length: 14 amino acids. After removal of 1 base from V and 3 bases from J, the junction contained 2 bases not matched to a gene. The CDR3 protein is CASSLVGQGYEQYF. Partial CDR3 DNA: TGTGCCAGCAGCTTAGTAGGACAGGGCTACGAG. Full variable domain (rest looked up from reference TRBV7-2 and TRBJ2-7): GAGVSQSPSNKVTEKGKDVELRCDPISGHTALYWYRQSLGQGLEFLIYFQGNSAPDKSGLPSDRFSAERTGGSVSTLTIQRTQQEDSAVYLCASSLVGQGYEQYFGPGTRLTVT.

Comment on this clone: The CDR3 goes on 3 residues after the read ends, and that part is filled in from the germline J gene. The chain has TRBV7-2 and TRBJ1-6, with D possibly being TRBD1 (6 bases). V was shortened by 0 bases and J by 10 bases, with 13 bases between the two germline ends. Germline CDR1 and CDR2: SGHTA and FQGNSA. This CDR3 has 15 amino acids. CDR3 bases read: TGTGCCAGCAGCTTAGCAAGGGGACAACGGTCACCC. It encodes CASSLARGQRSP. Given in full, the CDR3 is CASSLARGQRSPLHF.

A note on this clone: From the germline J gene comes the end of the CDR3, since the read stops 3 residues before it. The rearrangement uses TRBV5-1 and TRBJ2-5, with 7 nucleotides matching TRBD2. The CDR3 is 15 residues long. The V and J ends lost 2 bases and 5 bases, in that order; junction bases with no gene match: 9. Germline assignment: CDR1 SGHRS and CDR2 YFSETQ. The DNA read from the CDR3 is TGCGCCAGCAGCTTCGGCGGGGGTTATCAGGAGACC. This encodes CASSFGGGYQET. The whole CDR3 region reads CASSFGGGYQETQYF.

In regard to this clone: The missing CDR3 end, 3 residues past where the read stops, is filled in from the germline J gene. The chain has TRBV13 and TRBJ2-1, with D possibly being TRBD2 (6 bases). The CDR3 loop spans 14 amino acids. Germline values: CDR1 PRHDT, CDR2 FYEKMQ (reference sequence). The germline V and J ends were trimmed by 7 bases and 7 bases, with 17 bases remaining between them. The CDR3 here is CASIKAGGRNEQFF. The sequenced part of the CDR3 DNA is TGTGCCAGCATTAAAGCGGGTGGGCGGAATGAG.

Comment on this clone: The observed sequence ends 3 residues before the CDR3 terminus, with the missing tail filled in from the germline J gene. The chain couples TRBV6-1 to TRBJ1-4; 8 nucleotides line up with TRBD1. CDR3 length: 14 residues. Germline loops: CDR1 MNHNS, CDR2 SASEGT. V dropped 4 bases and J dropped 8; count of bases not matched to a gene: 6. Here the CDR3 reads CASSVTGVGEKLFF. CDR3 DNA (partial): TGTGCCAGCAGTGTGACAGGGGTCGGGGAAAAA.

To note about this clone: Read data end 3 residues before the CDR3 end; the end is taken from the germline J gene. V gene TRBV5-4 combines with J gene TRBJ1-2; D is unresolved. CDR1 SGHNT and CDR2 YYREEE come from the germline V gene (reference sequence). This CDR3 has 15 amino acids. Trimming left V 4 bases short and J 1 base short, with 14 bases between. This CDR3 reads CASSLETYLNYGYTF. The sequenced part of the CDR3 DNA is TGTGCCAGCAGCCTGGAGACATACCTTAACTATGGC.

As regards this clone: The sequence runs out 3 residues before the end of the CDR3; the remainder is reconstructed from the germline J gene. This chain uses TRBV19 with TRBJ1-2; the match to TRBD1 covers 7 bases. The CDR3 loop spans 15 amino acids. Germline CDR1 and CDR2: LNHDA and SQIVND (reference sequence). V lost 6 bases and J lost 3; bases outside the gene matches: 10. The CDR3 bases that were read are TGTGCCAGTAGACCCAGGGGGGAAACGGACTATGGC. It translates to CASRPRGETDYG. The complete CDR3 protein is CASRPRGETDYGYTF.

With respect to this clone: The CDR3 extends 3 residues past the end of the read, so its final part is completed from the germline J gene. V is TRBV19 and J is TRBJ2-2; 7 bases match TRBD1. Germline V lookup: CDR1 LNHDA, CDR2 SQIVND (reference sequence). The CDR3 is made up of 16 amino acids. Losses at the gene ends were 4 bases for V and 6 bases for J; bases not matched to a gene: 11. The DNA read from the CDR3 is TGTGCCAGTAGTACCCTTAGACAGGGCGGCCCCGGGGAG. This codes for CASSTLRQGGPGE. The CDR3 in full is CASSTLRQGGPGELFF.

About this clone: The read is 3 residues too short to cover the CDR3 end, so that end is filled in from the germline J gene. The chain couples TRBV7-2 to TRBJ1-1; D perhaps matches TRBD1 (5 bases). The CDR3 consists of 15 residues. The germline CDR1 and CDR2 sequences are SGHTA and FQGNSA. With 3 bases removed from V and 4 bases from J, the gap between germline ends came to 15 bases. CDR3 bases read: TGTGCCAGCAGCTTGGTCCCCGGGGGATCCACTGAA. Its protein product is CASSLVPGGSTE. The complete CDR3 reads CASSLVPGGSTEAFF.

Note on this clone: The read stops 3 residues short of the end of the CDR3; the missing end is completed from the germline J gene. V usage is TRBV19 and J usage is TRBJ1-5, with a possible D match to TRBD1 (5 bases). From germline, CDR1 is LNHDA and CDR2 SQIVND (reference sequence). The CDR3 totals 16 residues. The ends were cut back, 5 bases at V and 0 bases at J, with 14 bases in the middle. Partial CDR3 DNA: TGTGCCAGTAGTCCCAGGGAGAGATATAGCAATCAGCCC. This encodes CASSPRERYSNQP. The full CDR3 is CASSPRERYSNQPQHF.

The part of the CDR3 DNA that was read is TGTGCCAGCAGCCTTCAGGGGGAGCCCTACGAG. Amino acids: CASSLQGEPYE. In full, the CDR3 reads CASSLQGEPYEQYF. V gene TRBV7-9 combines with J gene TRBJ2-7; 7 nucleotides align to TRBD1. The read ends 3 residues shy of where the CDR3 ends; the end is completed using the germline J gene. With 5 bases clipped from V and 2 bases from J, the junction kept 6 bases outside the gene matches. Germline V gene lookup returns CDR1 SEHNR and CDR2 FQNEAQ (reference sequence). The CDR3 loop spans 14 amino acids.

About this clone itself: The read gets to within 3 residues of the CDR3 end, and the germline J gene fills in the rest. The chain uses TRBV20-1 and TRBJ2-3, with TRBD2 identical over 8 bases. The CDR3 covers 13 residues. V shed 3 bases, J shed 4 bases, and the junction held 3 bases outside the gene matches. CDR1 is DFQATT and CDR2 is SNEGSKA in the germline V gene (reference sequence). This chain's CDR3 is CSASISGADTQYF. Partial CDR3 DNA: TGCAGTGCTAGTATTAGCGGGGCAGATACG.

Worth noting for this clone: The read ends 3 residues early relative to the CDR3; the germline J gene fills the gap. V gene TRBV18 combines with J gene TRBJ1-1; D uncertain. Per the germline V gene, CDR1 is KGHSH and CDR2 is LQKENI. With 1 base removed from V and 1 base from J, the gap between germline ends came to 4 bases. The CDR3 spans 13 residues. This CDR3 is CASSPQGNTEAFF. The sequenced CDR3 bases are TGTGCCAGCTCACCACAGGGGAACACTGAA.

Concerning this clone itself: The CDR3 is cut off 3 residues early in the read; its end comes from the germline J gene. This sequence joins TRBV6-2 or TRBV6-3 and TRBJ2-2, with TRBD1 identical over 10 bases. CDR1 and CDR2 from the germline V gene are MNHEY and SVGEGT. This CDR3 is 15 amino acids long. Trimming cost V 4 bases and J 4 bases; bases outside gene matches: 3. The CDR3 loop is CASSSRDRGTGELFF. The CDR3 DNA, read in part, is TGTGCCAGCAGTTCCCGGGACAGGGGCACCGGGGAG.